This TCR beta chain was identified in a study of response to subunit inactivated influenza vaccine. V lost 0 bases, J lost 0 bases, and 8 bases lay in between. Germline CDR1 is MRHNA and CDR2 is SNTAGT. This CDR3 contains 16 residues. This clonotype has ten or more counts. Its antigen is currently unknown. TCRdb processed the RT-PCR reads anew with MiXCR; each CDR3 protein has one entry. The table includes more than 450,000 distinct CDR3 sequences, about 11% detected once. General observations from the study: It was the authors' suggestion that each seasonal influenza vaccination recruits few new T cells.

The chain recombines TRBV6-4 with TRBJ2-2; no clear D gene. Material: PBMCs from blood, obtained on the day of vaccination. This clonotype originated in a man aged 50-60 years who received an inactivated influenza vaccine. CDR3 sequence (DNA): TGTGCCAGCAGTGACTCGGCGGCTCCGAACACCGGGGAGCTGTTTTTT. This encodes CASSDSAAPNTGELFF.